This TCR beta chain is drawn from a study of regulatory T cells in long-lasting Graves disease. Germline-derived CDR1 and CDR2 are ENHRY and SYGVKD. CDR3 length: 16 amino acids. Trimming removed 0 bases at V and 0 bases at J, with 11 bases between. Time point given: persistent/refractory GD, antithyroid drugs over 5 years with positive TRAb. TCR sequences were obtained from RNA taken from PBMCs. This clonotype has more than one count but fewer than ten. According to the study, TCR beta libraries were built with iRepertoire HTBI primers and CDR3-region Arm-PCR. TCRdb reanalysed the multiplex PCR reads using MiXCR and keeps one entry per CDR3 protein. Seen here are almost 350,000 distinct CDR3 sequences, about 19% observed once, and the top ten hold over 25%.

The sample in question was peripheral blood mononuclear cells (PBMCs), obtained when the disease was refractory, from a patient treated with antithyroid drugs. The gene calls are TRBV10-3 and TRBJ1-1; perhaps TRBD1 as D (6 bases). The receptor's source is a female donor with Graves disease. As DNA, the CDR3 is TGTGCCATCAGTGAGTCTGGGAACAGGGTGAACACTGAAGCTTTCTTT. Translated: CAISESGNRVNTEAFF.